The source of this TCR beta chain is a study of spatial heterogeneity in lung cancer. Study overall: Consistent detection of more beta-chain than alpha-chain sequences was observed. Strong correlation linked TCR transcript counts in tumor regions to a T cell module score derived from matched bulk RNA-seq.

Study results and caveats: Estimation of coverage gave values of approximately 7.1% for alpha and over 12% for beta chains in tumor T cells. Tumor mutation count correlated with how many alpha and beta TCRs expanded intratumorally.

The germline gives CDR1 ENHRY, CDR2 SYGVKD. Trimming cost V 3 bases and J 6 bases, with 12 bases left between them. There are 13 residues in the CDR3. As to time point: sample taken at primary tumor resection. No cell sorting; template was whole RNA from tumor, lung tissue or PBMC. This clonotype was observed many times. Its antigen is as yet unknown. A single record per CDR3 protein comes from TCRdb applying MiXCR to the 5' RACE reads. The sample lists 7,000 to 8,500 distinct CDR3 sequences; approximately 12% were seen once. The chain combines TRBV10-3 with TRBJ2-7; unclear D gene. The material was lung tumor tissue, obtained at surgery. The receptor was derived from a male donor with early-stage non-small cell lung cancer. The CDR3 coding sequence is TGTGCCATCAGTGAAGGTTGGGGTAGCGAGCAGTACTTC. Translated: CAISEGWGSEQYF.